This T cell receptor (beta chain) was retrieved from a study of cytomegalovirus exposure and HLA in healthy donors. Study-level results: Under in vitro conditions, a few CMV-associated chains were confirmed as specific for CMV antigens.

The PCR had 60 Vbeta and 13 Jbeta primers. TCRdb keeps only in-frame clones here, not all; method: immunoSEQ multiplex PCR. The sample consists of approximately 190,000 clones, 82% of them appearing once. With regard to this clone: Antigen unknown. One end of the junction varies from germline; a read error may be responsible. Additional DNA sequences in this sample encode the identical CDR3.

The germline V gene encodes CDR1 MGHRA and CDR2 YSYEKL. The CDR3 has 16 amino acids. This receptor was taken from a woman under 30 in good health and CMV-seronegative. Sequencing input: PBMCs. The chain employs TRBV4-1 and TRBJ2-2; 7 positions agree with TRBD1. DNA for the CDR3: TGCGCCAGCAGCCAAGGGGGGACAGTGTACACTGGGGAGCTGTTTTTT. This encodes CASSQGGTVYTGELFF.